The 30 T cell receptor beta chains listed next were all sequenced from one sample in a study of response to subunit inactivated influenza vaccine. TCRdb independently ran MiXCR on the RT-PCR reads; one entry per CDR3 protein. The sample consists of about 190,000 distinct CDR3 sequences, around 14% of them appearing once. The source was CD8+ T cells sorted from PBMCs, collected less than 6 days after vaccination. Receptor source: a man aged 50 to 60 who received an inactivated influenza vaccine.

The chain has TRBV11-2 and TRBJ2-1; tentative D call: TRBD2 (5 bases). The CDR3 runs 17 residues. V lost 6 bases and J lost 0, with 18 bases in between. Looked up from germline, CDR1 is SGHAT and CDR2 is FQNNGV. In nucleotides, the CDR3 is TGTGCCAGCAGACTAGGGAGAGGAAGGAGCTCCTACAATGAGCAGTTCTTC. Translated: CASRLGRGRSSYNEQFF.

This clonotype was seen a handful of times. The chain is built from TRBV28 and TRBJ1-1; the D is unclear. Trimming took off 2 bases at V and 3 bases at J, with 7 bases between the two ends. The CDR3 is made up of 13 amino acids. Per germline, CDR1 MDHEN and CDR2 SYDVKM. The CDR3 coding sequence is TGTGCCAGCAGTTTAGCGGTTGACACTGAAGCTTTCTTT. This gives the protein CASSLAVDTEAFF.

This clonotype was seen more than once but under ten times. The chain recombines TRBV6-2 or TRBV6-3 with TRBJ2-1; 10 nucleotides match TRBD2. V was clipped by 4 bases and J by 8 bases; unmatched bases: 8. The germline gives CDR1 MNHEY, CDR2 SVGEGT. This CDR3 comprises 15 residues. The CDR3 DNA sequence: TGTGCCAGCAGTTTGACTAAGCGGGGGGGACATGAGCAGTTCTTC. It specifies CASSLTKRGGHEQFF.

The chain employs TRBV6-2 or TRBV6-3 and TRBJ2-7, with 11 bases identical to TRBD2. The junction had 11 bases not matched to a gene; V was cut back by 0 bases and J by 7 bases. The CDR3 has 17 residues. Germline V CDR1 and CDR2: MNHEY, SVGEGT. In DNA form, the CDR3 reads TGTGCCAGCAGTTACTCTACTAGCGGGAGTGATCCGTTTGAGCAGTACTTC. Amino acid sequence: CASSYSTSGSDPFEQYF.

The rearrangement joins TRBV7-2 to TRBJ2-7; either TRBD1 or TRBD2 may supply D (5 bases each). Germline loops: CDR1 SGHTA, CDR2 FQGNSA. The CDR3 sequence is 13 residues long. The V end was cut by 2 bases, the J end by 7 bases, with 12 bases between. As DNA, the CDR3 is TGTGCCAGCAGCTTACATGGGACCCAGGAGCAGTACTTC. Protein product: CASSLHGTQEQYF.

This clonotype was recorded a few times. V gene TRBV20-1 combines with J gene TRBJ1-6; no reliable D call. Germline V gene sequence: CDR1 DFQATT, CDR2 SNEGSKA (reference sequence). V lost 0 bases and J lost 0, with 9 bases in between. CDR3 length: 16 amino acids. The CDR3 bases are TGCAGTGCTAGAGAACTGACCCTCTCCTATAATTCACCCCTCCACTTT. Translating it yields CSARELTLSYNSPLHF.

The chain couples TRBV4-3 to TRBJ1-2; a possible D gene is TRBD1 (5 bases). The V end lost 0 bases, the J end lost 3 bases, and 11 bases lay between the germline ends. Germline V gene sequence: CDR1 LGHNA, CDR2 YSLEER. The CDR3 has 15 residues. This CDR3 reads CASSQDRRGDYGYTF. In DNA, the CDR3 is TGCGCCAGCAGCCAAGATCGCAGAGGGGACTATGGCTACACCTTC.

This chain uses TRBV28 with TRBJ2-3; D is ambiguous. V was cut by 3 bases and J by 6 bases, with 13 bases left in between. The CDR3 runs to 14 residues. CDR1 is MDHEN and CDR2 is SYDVKM in the germline V gene. CDR3 sequence (DNA): TGTGCCAGCAGTTTCCGGTTTGCGGAGGATACGCAGTATTTT. This gives the protein CASSFRFAEDTQYF.

This clonotype has just a few counts. The chain combines TRBV15 with TRBJ1-4; no reliable D call. V was pared by 1 base and J by 5 bases, with 8 bases between. From germline, CDR1 is LNHNV and CDR2 YYDKDF (reference sequence). CDR3 length: 14 amino acids. The CDR3 loop is CATSRVTVNEKLFF. In DNA form, the CDR3 reads TGTGCCACCAGCAGAGTCACGGTAAATGAAAAACTGTTTTTT.

This clonotype turned up a few times. The chain carries TRBV28 and TRBJ2-7; D could derive from TRBD1 or TRBD2 (5 bases each). V was trimmed by 3 bases and J by 3 bases, leaving 21 bases between them. The CDR3 is made up of 17 amino acids. The germline gives CDR1 MDHEN, CDR2 SYDVKM. The CDR3: CASSFRLGRMSFYEQYF. Written as DNA, the CDR3 is TGTGCCAGCAGTTTTCGATTGGGACGGATGAGTTTCTACGAGCAGTACTTC.

This clonotype was counted many times. The rearrangement joins TRBV7-2 to TRBJ2-1, with 11 bases lining up with TRBD2. The V and J ends lost 5 bases and 6 bases, in that order; junction bases with no gene match: 3. The CDR3 consists of 14 residues. CDR1 and CDR2 (germline): SGHTA, FQGNSA. The CDR3 sequence: CASSLSGGGNEQFF. The CDR3 coding sequence is TGTGCCAGCAGCCTTAGCGGGGGGGGCAATGAGCAGTTCTTC.

In regard to this clonotype: Compared with germline, one end of the junction differs, possibly owing to a read error. V usage is TRBV7-9 and J usage is TRBJ2-2; possibly TRBD1 for D (5 bases). Per germline, CDR1 SEHNR and CDR2 FQNEAQ (reference sequence). The length of the CDR3 is 12 residues. DNA of the CDR3: TGTTCCAGCAGCAGGGCCACCGGGGAGCTGTTTTTT. Encoded protein: CSSSRATGELFF.

This clonotype was recorded a few times. Written as DNA, the CDR3 is TGTGCCAGCAGCTTATTTCGGGCCGATTTCTACAATGAGCAGTTCTTC. This sequence encodes CASSLFRADFYNEQFF. The genes are TRBV11-2 and TRBJ2-1; D ambiguous. The CDR3 extends over 16 amino acids. Germline V gives CDR1 SGHAT, CDR2 FQNNGV. V was pared by 2 bases and J by 3 bases, with 14 bases between. The whole variable domain, filled in from reference TRBV11-2 and TRBJ2-1, reads EAGVAQSPRYKIIEKRQSVAFWCNPISGHATLYWYQQILGQGPKLLIQFQNNGVVDDSQLPKDRFSAERLKGVDSTLKIQPAKLEDSAVYLCASSLFRADFYNEQFFGPGTRLTVL.

This clonotype was counted between two and nine times. The chain links TRBV9 to TRBJ2-7; D uncertain. CDR1 is SGDLS, CDR2 YYNGEE, per germline. The CDR3 contains 13 residues. V was trimmed by 0 bases and J by 6 bases, leaving 10 bases between them. The CDR3 bases are TGTGCCAGCAGCGTAGTGGAGAGCGCCGAGCAGTACTTC. It codes for CASSVVESAEQYF.

This clonotype has a handful of counts. The CDR3 region is CASSIQGQETQYF. The CDR3 nucleotides read TGTGCCAGCAGCATTCAGGGTCAAGAGACCCAGTACTTC. The chain is built from TRBV7-9 and TRBJ2-5; TRBD1 is a possible D gene (5 bases). V was clipped by 5 bases and J by 2 bases, with 9 bases between them. There are 13 residues in the CDR3. The V gene's germline CDR1 is SEHNR and CDR2 FQNEAQ (reference sequence).

The V gene is TRBV6-2 or TRBV6-3, the J gene TRBJ2-7; a possible D gene is TRBD1 (6 bases). The ends were cut back, 5 bases at V and 2 bases at J, with 16 bases in the middle. Germline V CDR1 and CDR2: MNHEY, SVGEGT. The CDR3 runs to 15 residues. The CDR3 nucleotides read TGTGCCAGCAGTACTGGGACATCGCCCCCCTACGAGCAGTACTTC. Encoded protein: CASSTGTSPPYEQYF.

This clonotype appeared a few times. This sequence joins TRBV2 and TRBJ2-1; the match to TRBD2 covers 7 bases. V lost 6 bases, J lost 0 bases, and 5 bases stayed unmatched. The CDR3 covers 15 residues. Germline CDR1 SNHLY, CDR2 FYNNEI. CDR3 DNA: TGTGCCAGCAGCCTCCTAGCGGTCTCCTACAATGAGCAGTTCTTC. The encoded protein is CASSLLAVSYNEQFF.

The chain joins TRBV20-1 to TRBJ2-3; D unclear. This CDR3 has 13 amino acids. The ends were cut back, 4 bases at V and 2 bases at J, with 10 bases in the middle. CDR1 and CDR2 from the germline V gene are DFQATT and SNEGSKA (reference sequence). The CDR3 DNA is TGCAGTGCTATAGGGCAGGCCACAGATACGCAGTATTTT. Translated: CSAIGQATDTQYF.

The CDR3 nucleotides read TGCAGCGTTGAAGATGGAGGGGAGACAGGATCCTCCTACGAGCAGTACTTC. The encoded protein is CSVEDGGETGSSYEQYF. The chain uses TRBV29-1 and TRBJ2-7; perhaps D is TRBD1 or TRBD2 (6 bases each). V was pared by 0 bases and J by 0 bases, with 18 bases between. CDR1 SQVTM and CDR2 ANQGSEA come from the germline V gene. The CDR3 length is 17 residues.

This clonotype was recorded a few times. This sequence joins TRBV19 and TRBJ1-5, with D possibly TRBD1 on 6 matching bases. Looked up from germline, CDR1 is LNHDA and CDR2 is SQIVND (reference sequence). This CDR3 is 14 amino acids long. The V end lost 4 bases, the J end lost 2 bases, and 9 bases lay between the germline ends. The chain's CDR3 is CASSTRQGNQPQHF. The CDR3 region has the DNA TGTGCCAGTAGTACCAGACAGGGCAATCAGCCCCAGCATTTT.

The chain recombines TRBV29-1 with TRBJ1-2; TRBD1 matches 8 bases. The germline gives CDR1 SQVTM, CDR2 ANQGSEA. This CDR3 region has 13 residues. V lost 7 bases and J lost 1; bases outside the gene matches: 5. CDR3 nucleotides: TGCAGCGCAACGGACAGGGATAACTATGGCTACACCTTC. Translating gives CSATDRDNYGYTF.

The chain recombines TRBV2 with TRBJ2-5; 13 nucleotides match TRBD2. Germline trimming cut 6 bases from V and 5 bases from J; bases unmatched to any gene: 6. Per the germline V gene, CDR1 is SNHLY and CDR2 is FYNNEI. The CDR3 has 15 amino acids. The CDR3 DNA sequence: TGTGCCAGCAGACCGACTAGCGGGGGGTGGGAGACCCAGTACTTC. As protein: CASRPTSGGWETQYF.

V gene TRBV3-1 combines with J gene TRBJ2-7; D is unresolved. Trimming cost V 0 bases and J 4 bases, with 13 bases left between them. CDR3 length: 15 residues. The germline gives CDR1 LGHDT, CDR2 YNNKEL (reference sequence). CDR3 protein: CASSQEFYYRYEQYF. As DNA, the CDR3 is TGTGCCAGCAGCCAAGAGTTCTACTACAGATACGAGCAGTACTTC.

The chain carries TRBV7-8 and TRBJ2-7, with 7 bases that match TRBD1. With V trimmed by 5 bases and J by 4 bases, 5 bases remained unmatched. The CDR3 is 13 residues long. Germline CDR1 SGHVS, CDR2 FQNEAQ. CDR3 sequence reads: CASSNTGAYEQYF. DNA for the CDR3: TGTGCCAGCAGCAACACAGGGGCTTACGAGCAGTACTTC.

This clonotype was counted ten times or more. The chain links TRBV4-3 to TRBJ2-7; 9 bases match TRBD1. CDR3 size: 13 residues. The V gene end was trimmed by 3 bases and the J gene end by 3 bases; junction bases not matched to a gene: 0. Germline values: CDR1 LGHNA, CDR2 YSLEER. CDR3 DNA sequence: TGCGCCAGCAGCCAGGACAGGGGCTACGAGCAGTACTTC. This translates into CASSQDRGYEQYF.

The chain joins TRBV27 to TRBJ2-7, with TRBD2 identical over 8 bases. V was pared by 5 bases and J by 11 bases, with 11 bases of the junction left unmatched. From germline, CDR1 is MNHEY and CDR2 SMNVEV (reference sequence). CDR3 length: 13 amino acids. DNA for the CDR3: TGTGCCAGCAGTCCGGGACTAGTGGGGCCGAAGTACTTC. This codes for CASSPGLVGPKYF.

This chain joins TRBV12-3 or TRBV12-4 and TRBJ1-6; D may be TRBD1 (6 bases). CDR3 length equals 13 residues. Trimming pared 5 bases from V and 14 bases from J, leaving 16 bases between. The CDR3 region has the DNA TGTGCCAGCAGTCAGGACAGAAGGAATACCCTCCACTTT. Residues: CASSQDRRNTLHF.

This clonotype came up many times. This chain joins TRBV12-3 or TRBV12-4 and TRBJ2-7, with D possibly being TRBD1 (5 bases). Trimming left V 5 bases short and J 6 bases short, with 14 bases between. This CDR3 spans 13 amino acids. This chain's CDR3 is CASSPGQAGEQYF. The CDR3 DNA sequence: TGTGCCAGCAGTCCAGGACAAGCTGGCGAGCAGTACTTC.

This clonotype was counted only a few times. The V gene is TRBV7-7, the J gene TRBJ2-7; D is uncertain. The CDR3 length is 14 residues. V shed 1 base and J shed 5 bases, with 12 bases lying between them. Germline values: CDR1 SSHAT, CDR2 FNYEAQ (reference sequence). The chain's CDR3 is CASSLGFPSDEQYF. Here the CDR3 DNA reads TGTGCCAGCAGCTTAGGTTTTCCAAGCGACGAGCAGTACTTC.

This clonotype was counted only a few times. The chain couples TRBV5-1 to TRBJ2-3, with D possibly TRBD1 on 6 matching bases. The CDR3 consists of 17 residues. The V gene lost 0 bases and the J gene lost 2 bases, with 16 bases spanning the gap. From germline, CDR1 is SGHRS and CDR2 YFSETQ. The CDR3 loop reads CASSLGTANIFTDTQYF. The CDR3, as DNA: TGCGCCAGCAGCTTGGGGACAGCAAATATCTTCACAGATACGCAGTATTTT.